This T cell receptor beta chain was retrieved from a study of blood T cell repertoires in COVID-19. Overall study: T cells, B-cell-depleted T cells, or PBMCs supplied cDNA or gDNA.

The length of the CDR3 is 14 residues. Germline assignment: CDR1 SGHVS and CDR2 FNYEAQ. V shed 3 bases and J 4 bases; nucleotides not matched to a gene: 4. Methods used by the authors: Estimation of nucleated cell counts was performed using reference gene primer amplification. Some clones are missing from TCRdb's copy, which holds only in-frame ones; the method was immunoSEQ multiplex PCR. For V, J and clone size, that table is used; D and trimming come from the DNA. The data contain approximately 220,000 clones, under 90% of them singletons. This study enrolled people aged roughly 18 to 89 from approximately 25 US geographic areas. Participants' own reports of clinical history determined their cohort assignment.

The receptor was derived from a woman aged 30 to 39 with acute COVID-19. The chain is built from TRBV7-6 and TRBJ2-5, with TRBD2 matching 8 bases. Material for sequencing was PBMCs or T cells enriched from blood (not recorded which). The CDR3 protein is CASSFRGGSETQYF. The CDR3 nucleotides are TGTGCCAGCAGCTTCCGGGGGGGGTCAGAGACCCAGTACTTC. The complete variable domain, with remaining parts taken from reference TRBV7-6 and TRBJ2-5, reads GAGVSQSPRYKVTKRGQDVALRCDPISGHVSLYWYRQALGQGPEFLTYFNYEAQQDKSGLPNDRFSAERPEGSISTLTIQRTEQRDSAMYRCASSFRGGSETQYFGPGTRLLVL.